Shown below are 24 T cell receptor beta chains from a single sample sequenced in a study of Ad26.COV2.S vaccination and SARS-CoV-2 variants. TCRdb's copy holds only in-frame clones and misses some; the assay was immunoSEQ multiplex PCR. The sample shows just over 350,000 clones, 92% of them seen only once. The sample was peripheral blood, taken after recovery from COVID-19. The receptors were sampled from a human donor who had recovered from COVID-19.

The J gene is TRBJ1-4, the V gene TRBV6-5; D may be TRBD1 (5 bases). Germline V lookup: CDR1 MNHEY, CDR2 SVGAGI. This CDR3 contains 15 residues. Deletions cut 5 bases from V and 4 bases from J, with 14 bases between. The CDR3 region has the DNA TGTGCCAGCAGTCTCTCGTCGGGGGGTAATGAAAAACTGTTTTTT. As protein: CASSLSSGGNEKLFF.

The chain links TRBV6-1 to TRBJ2-3; 9 nucleotides line up with TRBD1. This CDR3 comprises 16 residues. Germline V CDR1 and CDR2: MNHNS, SASEGT. With 3 bases clipped from V and 6 bases from J, the junction kept 10 bases outside the gene matches. CDR3 sequence: CASSDGGTGLRDTQYF. The DNA of the CDR3 is TGTGCCAGCAGTGACGGTGGGACAGGGTTACGGGATACGCAGTATTTT.

This chain links TRBV7-3 with TRBJ2-3, with D unresolved. V gave up 2 bases and J gave up 7 bases, with 16 bases separating them. The CDR3 has 15 amino acids. Germline V gene data show CDR1 as SGHTA and CDR2 as FQGTGA. The CDR3 is CASSLEPGGMNTQYF. In DNA form, the CDR3 reads TGTGCCAGCAGCTTAGAGCCGGGTGGTATGAATACGCAGTATTTT.

As regards this clone: At one end, the junction sequence differs from germline, possibly due to a read error. The rearrangement links TRBV2 to TRBJ1-6; D gene unclear. Germline CDR1 SNHLY, CDR2 FYNNEI. The CDR3 sequence is 11 residues long. CDR3 DNA: TGTGCCAGCAGTGAAGTACAGTTCTCTACTTTT. The encoded protein is CASSEVQFSTF.

The chain employs TRBV9 and TRBJ2-3, with 8 bases that match TRBD1. In germline, CDR1 is SGDLS, CDR2 YYNGEE. J gave up 3 bases and V 0 bases, and 9 bases lay outside the gene matches. This CDR3 contains 17 residues. CDR3 protein: CASSVGSGTGSTDTQYF. The CDR3 region has the DNA TGTGCCAGCAGCGTAGGCTCCGGGACAGGATCTACAGATACGCAGTATTTT.

V gene TRBV29-1 combines with J gene TRBJ2-3; D ambiguous. V lost 3 bases and J lost 0, with 10 bases in between. The CDR3 sequence is 14 residues long. Germline lookup yields CDR1 SQVTM and CDR2 ANQGSEA. Here the CDR3 reads CSVEVGTSTDTQYF. The CDR3 DNA reads TGCAGCGTTGAGGTGGGAACTAGCACAGATACGCAGTATTTT.

The chain has TRBV3-1 (or the pseudogene TRBV3-2) and TRBJ1-2; D gene ambiguous. Trimming shortened V by 4 bases and J by 7 bases, and 16 bases separated the two germline ends. CDR1 and CDR2 from the germline V gene are LGHDT and YNNKEL (reference sequence). This CDR3 comprises 14 residues. CDR3 loop: CASSPPEAASGYTF. Here the CDR3 DNA reads TGTGCCAGCAGCCCCCCGGAGGCCGCGTCTGGCTACACCTTC.

This chain joins TRBV5-4 and TRBJ2-7, with TRBD2 matching 11 bases. V was clipped by 0 bases and J by 10 bases; unmatched bases: 9. The germline CDR1 and CDR2 sequences are SGHNT and YYREEE (reference sequence). This CDR3 has 15 residues. CDR3 sequence reads: CASSLGLAGSPDQYF. DNA for the CDR3: TGTGCCAGCAGCTTGGGACTAGCGGGGAGCCCGGACCAGTACTTC.

The chain uses TRBV3-1 (or the pseudogene TRBV3-2) and TRBJ2-3, with TRBD2 matching 14 bases. CDR1 and CDR2 from the germline V gene are LGHDT and YNNKEL (reference sequence). The CDR3 has 15 amino acids. Losses at the gene ends were 5 bases for V and 6 bases for J; bases not matched to a gene: 4. The CDR3 sequence is CASSRTSGGPDTQYF. The DNA of the CDR3 is TGTGCCAGCAGCAGGACTAGCGGGGGGCCGGATACGCAGTATTTT.

This chain joins TRBV29-1 and TRBJ2-5; a weak D match, TRBD2 (5 bases). V shed 4 bases and J shed 5 bases, with 17 bases lying between them. Germline-derived CDR1 and CDR2 are SQVTM and ANQGSEA. The CDR3 is made up of 14 amino acids. The CDR3 reads CSVGAGRSGETQYF. DNA of the CDR3: TGCAGCGTTGGCGCAGGCCGCTCGGGGGAGACCCAGTACTTC.

The CDR3 is CASSQRGSSYNEQFF. The CDR3 DNA reads as TGTGCCAGCAGTCAGCGGGGGAGCTCCTACAATGAGCAGTTCTTC. V usage is TRBV11-3 and J usage is TRBJ2-1; the match to TRBD2 covers 8 bases. The ends lost 6 bases at V and 0 bases at J; junction bases unmatched: 4. The CDR3 sequence is 15 residues long. Germline CDR1 is SGHNT and CDR2 is YENEEA.

CDR3 sequence reads: CASSVGDLEAYNEQFF. The CDR3, as DNA: TGTGCCAGCAGCGTAGGAGACCTCGAGGCCTACAATGAGCAGTTCTTC. The rearrangement joins TRBV9 to TRBJ2-1; D is undetermined. With 0 bases removed from V and 2 bases from J, the gap between germline ends came to 12 bases. Germline loops: CDR1 SGDLS, CDR2 YYNGEE. This CDR3 is 16 amino acids long.

V gene TRBV7-2 combines with J gene TRBJ1-2; D gene unclear. Germline values: CDR1 SGHTA, CDR2 FQGNSA. Trimming took 0 bases from V and 6 from J, leaving 11 bases between them. This CDR3 has 14 residues. The CDR3 DNA reads as TGTGCCAGCAGCTTAGCCGGACGGAAAGATGGCTACACCTTC. Translating gives CASSLAGRKDGYTF.

The rearrangement links TRBV1 to TRBJ2-7; no check of the table's D call, TRBD2, against the DNA was made. TRBV1 is designated a pseudogene. The length of the CDR3 is 16 residues. The chain's CDR3 is CTSSQDLTSGGDEQYF. CDR3 bases: TGCACCAGCAGCCAAGACTTGACTAGCGGGGGCGACGAGCAGTACTTC.

The gene calls are TRBV20-1 and TRBJ2-5; 9 positions match TRBD1. Per germline, CDR1 DFQATT and CDR2 SNEGSKA (reference sequence). CDR3 length equals 15 residues. Trimming removed 4 bases from V and 0 bases from J; junction bases left unmatched: 6. The CDR3 bases are TGCAGTGCTATTGAGCGGGACAGGGACCAAGAGACCCAGTACTTC. Its protein is CSAIERDRDQETQYF.

This clone showed up just a few times. The chain carries TRBV10-3 and TRBJ1-2; D call uncertain. Germline assignment: CDR1 ENHRY and CDR2 SYGVKD. This CDR3 comprises 14 residues. V was clipped by 7 bases and J by 8 bases, with 20 bases between them. The CDR3, as DNA: TGTGCCATCACTGGCAGTACACTTTTTGGAGGCTACACCTTC. Translated, it gives CAITGSTLFGGYTF.

V gene TRBV4-1 combines with J gene TRBJ1-2, with no clear D. The CDR3 totals 18 residues. Trimming removed 5 bases at V and 3 bases at J, with 25 bases between. Germline loops: CDR1 MGHRA, CDR2 YSYEKL. CDR3 sequence (DNA): TGCGCCAGCAGCATGCGGTCCTCAATCTCCCCATTGGACTATGGCTACACCTTC. The encoded protein is CASSMRSSISPLDYGYTF.

About this clone: The sample has other DNA sequences that encode this CDR3 too. This chain links TRBV18 with TRBJ2-6, with unresolved D. In germline, CDR1 is KGHSH, CDR2 LQKENI. This CDR3 region has 16 residues. The V and J ends lost 2 bases and 0 bases respectively, with 8 bases between them. The CDR3 DNA reads TGTGCCAGCTCACCAGCCGGTTTCTCTGGGGCCAACGTCCTGACTTTC. This translates into CASSPAGFSGANVLTF. Supplemented by reference TRBV18 and TRBJ2-6, the full variable domain reads NAGVMQNPRHLVRRRGQEARLRCSPMKGHSHVYWYRQLPEEGLKFMVYLQKENIIDESGMPKERFSAEFPKEGPSILRIQQVVRGDSAAYFCASSPAGFSGANVLTFGAGSRLTVL.

The chain links TRBV5-5 to TRBJ1-1, with a possible D match to TRBD1 (6 bases). Looked up from germline, CDR1 is SGHKS and CDR2 is YYEKEE (reference sequence). Trimming left V 0 bases short and J 0 bases short, with 18 bases between. The CDR3 consists of 18 residues. The CDR3 here is CASSLENQIGGLNTEAFF. The CDR3 DNA follows: TGTGCCAGCAGCTTGGAAAACCAGATAGGGGGACTGAACACTGAAGCTTTCTTT.

This clone was seen more than once but under ten times. V gene TRBV3-1 (or the pseudogene TRBV3-2) combines with J gene TRBJ1-3; D is uncertain. The V end was cut by 3 bases, the J end by 2 bases, with 20 bases between. CDR3 length: 18 amino acids. Per the germline V gene, CDR1 is LGHDT and CDR2 is YNNKEL (reference sequence). The CDR3 DNA reads TGTGCCAGCAGCCAGGACCCCTCGCCGGGGAGCGCTGGAAACACCATATATTTT. Translating it yields CASSQDPSPGSAGNTIYF.

This clone was seen only a few times. Other DNA sequences in the same sample also yield this CDR3. This CDR3 is CASSLVYEQYF. The CDR3 DNA reads TGTGCCAGCAGCCTAGTCTACGAGCAGTACTTC. V is TRBV11-2 and J is TRBJ2-7; D is undetermined. This CDR3 has 11 amino acids. Germline lookup yields CDR1 SGHAT and CDR2 FQNNGV. Trimming stripped 5 bases from V and 3 bases from J, with 5 bases between.

The rearrangement joins TRBV5-1 to TRBJ2-7; 9 nucleotides line up with TRBD2. The CDR3 runs 15 residues. The V gene's germline CDR1 is SGHRS and CDR2 YFSETQ. The J segment lost 6 bases and the V segment lost 5 bases, leaving 12 bases of the junction unmatched. The CDR3 bases are TGCGCCAGCAGGCCGACCGGGACTAGCCGAGCCGAGCAGTACTTC. Translation gives CASRPTGTSRAEQYF.

The chain links TRBV2 to TRBJ2-1, with a weak D call TRBD2 (6 bases). Germline CDR1 is SNHLY and CDR2 is FYNNEI. Trimming stripped 5 bases from V and 8 bases from J, with 10 bases between. The CDR3 runs to 12 residues. CDR3 nucleotides: TGTGCCAGCAGTTCCCAGCGGGATGAGCAGTTCTTC. As protein: CASSSQRDEQFF.

The V gene is TRBV6-6, the J gene TRBJ1-2; TRBD1 matches at 7 bases. V was pared by 5 bases and J by 4 bases, with 7 bases of the junction left unmatched. This CDR3 region has 14 residues. Germline V gene lookup returns CDR1 MNHNY and CDR2 SVGAGI (reference sequence). CDR3 amino acids: CASSQDRSLYGYTF. The CDR3 DNA sequence: TGTGCCAGCAGTCAGGACAGGTCCCTCTATGGCTACACCTTC.